The 28 T cell receptor beta chains below all came from one sample that was sequenced in a study of TIL therapy for anti-PD-1-resistant metastatic lung cancer. As to time point: pre-treatment sample, taken before nivolumab and TIL therapy. The immunoSEQ assay was v3. Profiled with immunoSEQ multiplex PCR; TCRdb holds only in-frame clones, not every one. The table has about 60,000 clones, around 69% seen once. This sample comprised blood, obtained at baseline. The receptors derive from a person aged 25-79 years with non-small cell lung cancer.

This sequence joins TRBV5-1 and TRBJ1-1; unclear D gene. Trimming removed 2 bases at V and 2 bases at J, with 7 bases between. Germline V gene lookup returns CDR1 SGHRS and CDR2 YFSETQ. CDR3 length: 13 residues. The CDR3 bases are TGCGCCAGCAGCTTTCCCCCCAACACTGAAGCTTTCTTT. Amino acids: CASSFPPNTEAFF.

This clone was seen a handful of times. The chain combines TRBV10-3 with TRBJ2-5; 10 bases align to TRBD1. Germline V gene data show CDR1 as ENHRY and CDR2 as SYGVKD. The CDR3 has 16 residues. The V gene end was trimmed by 4 bases and the J gene end by 2 bases; junction bases not matched to a gene: 7. CDR3 amino acids: CAISATPGQGQETQYF. CDR3 nucleotides: TGTGCCATCAGTGCGACACCGGGACAGGGGCAAGAGACCCAGTACTTC.

The rearrangement links TRBV29-1 to TRBJ1-6, with unresolved D. The CDR3 runs to 12 residues. Germline assignment: CDR1 SQVTM and CDR2 ANQGSEA. V lost 4 bases and J lost 8, with 9 bases in between. The CDR3 sequence: CSVGERDSPLHF. DNA of the CDR3: TGCAGCGTTGGAGAGAGGGATTCACCCCTCCACTTT.

The chain links TRBV28 to TRBJ1-1; D is perhaps TRBD1 (6 bases). Deletions cut 3 bases from V and 1 base from J, with 15 bases between. The length of the CDR3 is 16 residues. In germline, CDR1 is MDHEN, CDR2 SYDVKM. The CDR3 loop is CASSLGGANSNTEAFF. CDR3 nucleotides: TGTGCCAGCAGTTTGGGGGGGGCCAACTCGAACACTGAAGCTTTCTTT.

The chain joins TRBV5-1 to TRBJ2-2; D gene uncertain. Germline V gives CDR1 SGHRS, CDR2 YFSETQ. The V and J ends lost 1 base and 6 bases respectively, with 10 bases between them. The CDR3 spans 14 residues. The CDR3 reads CASSLQALAGELFF. The CDR3 coding sequence is TGCGCCAGCAGCTTGCAAGCTCTAGCCGGGGAGCTGTTTTTT.

The gene calls are TRBV2 and TRBJ2-3; 8 bases map to TRBD2. Germline trimming cut 8 bases from V and 6 bases from J; bases unmatched to any gene: 16. Germline V gives CDR1 SNHLY, CDR2 FYNNEI. The CDR3 is 16 amino acids. CDR3 in amino acids: CASYYPGTRWLDTQYF. DNA of the CDR3: TGTGCCAGCTACTATCCCGGGACTAGGTGGTTGGATACGCAGTATTTT.

This clone was observed a single time. V usage is TRBV29-1 and J usage is TRBJ2-3; D is undetermined. V was pared by 5 bases and J by 0 bases, with 9 bases between. The CDR3 loop spans 13 amino acids. The V gene's germline CDR1 is SQVTM and CDR2 ANQGSEA. In DNA form, the CDR3 reads TGCAGCGTTTCCGGAACTAGCACAGATACGCAGTATTTT. Translating gives CSVSGTSTDTQYF.

The chain uses TRBV28 and TRBJ2-3; D tentatively reads TRBD1 or TRBD2 (5 bases each). Germline V gene sequence: CDR1 MDHEN, CDR2 SYDVKM. The ends were cut back, 4 bases at V and 4 bases at J, with 15 bases in the middle. This CDR3 contains 15 residues. The CDR3 spells CASSSQRRGADTQYF. CDR3 nucleotides: TGTGCCAGCAGTTCCCAGAGAAGGGGAGCAGATACGCAGTATTTT.

CDR3 protein: CASGREPTGELFF. The CDR3 nucleotides are TGTGCTAGTGGTCGTGAACCCACCGGGGAGCTGTTTTTT. J is TRBJ2-2 and V is TRBV12-5; D unclear. The V gene lost 5 bases and the J gene lost 4 bases, with 8 bases spanning the gap. This CDR3 spans 13 amino acids. CDR1 is LGHNT, CDR2 FRNRAP, per germline.

This sequence joins TRBV19 and TRBJ1-3; 7 bases are a match to TRBD1. Germline V CDR1 and CDR2: LNHDA, SQIVND (reference sequence). The CDR3 covers 14 residues. J gave up 3 bases and V 4 bases, and 3 bases lay outside the gene matches. CDR3 protein: CASSTGQFGNTIYF. CDR3 nucleotides: TGTGCCAGTAGTACGGGACAGTTTGGAAACACCATATATTTT.

The chain employs TRBV6-4 and TRBJ2-4; possibly TRBD2 for D (6 bases). The CDR3 has 17 amino acids. From germline, CDR1 is MRHNA and CDR2 SNTAGT. V was clipped by 5 bases and J by 8 bases, with 25 bases between them. In DNA form, the CDR3 reads TGTGCCAGCAGTTCCCGCAGGGCTACTCCTAGCGTAGACATTCAGTACTTC. Protein sequence: CASSSRRATPSVDIQYF.

This clone was seen a handful of times. The J gene is TRBJ1-6, the V gene TRBV2, with 8 bases that match TRBD1. Germline V gene sequence: CDR1 SNHLY, CDR2 FYNNEI. J was trimmed by 10 bases and V by 6 bases; bases with no gene match: 14. The CDR3 is made up of 16 amino acids. Written as DNA, the CDR3 is TGTGCCAGCAGAAGGGGGACAGGTTCCCTAGACTCACCCCTCCACTTT. Amino acids: CASRRGTGSLDSPLHF.

A single count supports this clone. The chain links TRBV19 to TRBJ2-6; D unclear. The germline V gene encodes CDR1 LNHDA and CDR2 SQIVND (reference sequence). V was clipped by 7 bases and J by 1 base, with 8 bases between them. The CDR3 extends over 14 amino acids. The CDR3 DNA is TGTGCCAGTATCCAGTATTCTGGGGCCAACGTCCTGACTTTC. This translates into CASIQYSGANVLTF.

This sequence joins TRBV7-8 and TRBJ2-7, with 7 bases matching TRBD1. V dropped 4 bases and J dropped 8; count of bases not matched to a gene: 14. The CDR3 length is 15 residues. Germline CDR1 reads SGHVS; CDR2 reads FQNEAQ. The CDR3 here is CASSYRDRTISQQYF. DNA of the CDR3: TGTGCCAGCAGCTACCGGGACAGAACCATCTCTCAGCAGTACTTC.

CDR3 coding DNA: TGCGCCAGCAGCTCTTGGACTAGCGGAATCAATGAGCAGTTCTTC. Translation: CASSSWTSGINEQFF. J is TRBJ2-1 and V is TRBV5-1; 10 bases agree with TRBD2. J lost 6 bases, V lost 3 bases, and 6 bases had no gene match. CDR1 is SGHRS and CDR2 is YFSETQ in the germline V gene. CDR3 size: 15 residues.

V gene TRBV10-1 combines with J gene TRBJ1-1; tentatively, D is TRBD1 (6 bases). The V gene's germline CDR1 is WNHNN and CDR2 SYGVQD (reference sequence). The CDR3 runs to 13 residues. Trimming shortened V by 10 bases and J by 1 base, and 13 bases separated the two germline ends. Here the CDR3 reads CATQQGWNTEAFF. In DNA form, the CDR3 reads TGCGCCACCCAACAGGGATGGAACACTGAAGCTTTCTTT.

The gene calls are TRBV18 and TRBJ1-1, with D unclear. This CDR3 is 15 amino acids long. Germline CDR1 is KGHSH and CDR2 is LQKENI. The V gene lost 3 bases and the J gene lost 5 bases, with 16 bases spanning the gap. CDR3 coding DNA: TGTGCCAGCTCACCCCCGAGCCGACAAGGGACTGAAGCTTTCTTT. It translates to CASSPPSRQGTEAFF.

This clone was detected a few times. CDR3 nucleotide sequence: TGTGCCAGCAGCTCCGGACAGGGTCGCTCTGGGGCCAACGTCCTGACTTTC. It codes for CASSSGQGRSGANVLTF. The chain employs TRBV5-4 and TRBJ2-6; 8 positions agree with TRBD1. From germline, CDR1 is SGHNT and CDR2 YYREEE (reference sequence). This CDR3 contains 17 residues. V gave up 3 bases and J gave up 0 bases; unmatched junction bases: 5. The variable domain in full, with the rest retrieved from reference TRBV5-4 and TRBJ2-6, is ETGVTQSPTHLIKTRGQQVTLRCSSQSGHNTVSWYQQALGQGPQFIFQYYREEENGRGNFPPRFSGLQFPNYSSELNVNALELDDSALYLCASSSGQGRSGANVLTFGAGSRLTVL.

This clone was seen a handful of times. The V and J genes are TRBV11-3 and TRBJ2-7, with 9 bases identical to TRBD1. The CDR3 is made up of 18 amino acids. Germline V gene sequence: CDR1 SGHNT, CDR2 YENEEA. With V trimmed by 0 bases and J by 3 bases, 12 bases remained unmatched. The CDR3 DNA sequence: TGTGCCAGCAGCTTAGATCTCAAGGGACAGGGAGGGTTCTACGAGCAGTACTTC. It encodes CASSLDLKGQGGFYEQYF.

A few counts support this clone. The chain employs TRBV4-2 and TRBJ1-1, with no clear D. Germline assignment: CDR1 LGHNA and CDR2 YNFKEQ. The CDR3 extends over 15 amino acids. V gave up 0 bases and J gave up 3 bases, with 11 bases separating them. The CDR3 protein is CASSQDQTSYTEAFF. CDR3 coding DNA: TGTGCCAGCAGCCAAGATCAGACCTCATACACTGAAGCTTTCTTT.

The J gene is TRBJ1-6, the V gene TRBV4-2; TRBD1 is a possible D gene (6 bases). V gave up 0 bases and J gave up 2 bases, with 11 bases separating them. CDR1 and CDR2 (germline): LGHNA, YNFKEQ. The CDR3 has 17 residues. In DNA form, the CDR3 reads TGTGCCAGCAGCCAAGATCAGGGGCGCACCTATAATTCACCCCTCCACTTT. Translation: CASSQDQGRTYNSPLHF.

This clone was observed a few times. V usage is TRBV27 and J usage is TRBJ2-7; D remains ambiguous. Trimming removed 4 bases at V and 2 bases at J, with 9 bases between. Germline V gives CDR1 MNHEY, CDR2 SMNVEV (reference sequence). The CDR3 runs to 13 residues. The CDR3 DNA follows: TGTGCCAGCAGTTACGGACGGACCTACGAGCAGTACTTC. Protein product: CASSYGRTYEQYF.

The chain recombines TRBV28 with TRBJ1-6; D gene unclear. The CDR3 spans 14 residues. Germline V gene data show CDR1 as MDHEN and CDR2 as SYDVKM. V was clipped by 6 bases and J by 7 bases, with 13 bases between them. The chain's CDR3 is CASSSPGLNSPLHF. The DNA of the CDR3 is TGTGCCAGCAGCTCCCCGGGCCTAAATTCACCCCTCCACTTT.

This chain links TRBV18 with TRBJ2-1; 7 bases align to TRBD2. There are 15 residues in the CDR3. Germline V gene lookup returns CDR1 KGHSH and CDR2 LQKENI. V shed 1 base, J shed 2 bases, and the junction held 2 bases outside the gene matches. The CDR3 sequence: CASSPRSGTYNEQFF. CDR3 DNA sequence: TGTGCCAGCTCACCACGCAGCGGGACCTACAATGAGCAGTTCTTC.

V usage is TRBV6-1 and J usage is TRBJ1-4; weak D call: TRBD1 (5 bases). Trimming took 7 bases from V and 0 from J, leaving 9 bases between them. This CDR3 region has 14 residues. The germline gives CDR1 MNHNS, CDR2 SASEGT. The CDR3 here is CASNGGATNEKLFF. In DNA, the CDR3 is TGTGCCAGCAATGGGGGTGCAACTAATGAAAAACTGTTTTTT.

The CDR3 here is CASSPLSGRALFF. CDR3 sequence (DNA): TGTGCCAGCAGCCCATTAAGCGGGAGGGCCCTGTTCTTC. This chain uses TRBV7-3 with TRBJ2-1; 10 bases map to TRBD2. The CDR3 runs 13 residues. In germline, CDR1 is SGHTA, CDR2 FQGTGA. V gave up 5 bases and J gave up 15 bases; unmatched junction bases: 10.

This clone was seen a handful of times. The genes are TRBV11-2 and TRBJ2-2; D may be TRBD2 (5 bases). The CDR3 is made up of 16 amino acids. V lost 0 bases to trimming and J lost 1 base, with 9 bases between them. Per the germline V gene, CDR1 is SGHAT and CDR2 is FQNNGV. CDR3 amino acids: CASSLEPGLNTGELFF. The CDR3 bases are TGTGCCAGCAGCTTAGAGCCAGGACTGAACACCGGGGAGCTGTTTTTT.

This chain connects TRBV6-1 to TRBJ2-2; D uncertain. The V gene lost 5 bases and the J gene lost 1 base, with 8 bases spanning the gap. The CDR3 covers 14 residues. CDR1 and CDR2 (germline): MNHNS, SASEGT. This CDR3 reads CASSWTLNTGELFF. CDR3 sequence (DNA): TGTGCCAGCAGTTGGACCCTGAACACCGGGGAGCTGTTTTTT.